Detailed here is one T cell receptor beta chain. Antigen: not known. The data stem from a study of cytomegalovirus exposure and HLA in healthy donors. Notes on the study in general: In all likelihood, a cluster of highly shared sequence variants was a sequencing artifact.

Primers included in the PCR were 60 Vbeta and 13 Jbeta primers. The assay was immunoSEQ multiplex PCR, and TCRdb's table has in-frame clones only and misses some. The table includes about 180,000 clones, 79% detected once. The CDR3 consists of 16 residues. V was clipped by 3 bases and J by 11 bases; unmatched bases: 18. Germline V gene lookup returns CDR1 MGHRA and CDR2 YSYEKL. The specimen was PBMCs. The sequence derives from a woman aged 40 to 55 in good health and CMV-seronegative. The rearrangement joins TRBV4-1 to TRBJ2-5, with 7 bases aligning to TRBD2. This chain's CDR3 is CASSHPLGGADGEQYF. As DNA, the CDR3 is TGCGCCAGCAGCCACCCCTTGGGAGGGGCGGATGGGGAGCAGTACTTC.